This T cell receptor beta chain was sequenced for a study of CD8 T cells in Susac syndrome. As for this clonotype: Its antigen is unidentified.

The CDR3 contains 15 residues. With V trimmed by 7 bases and J by 3 bases, 5 bases remained unmatched. Germline CDR1 PRHDT, CDR2 FYEKMQ (reference sequence). Study outcomes and limitations: The study admitted that it had a relatively small number of individuals in its TCR sequencing and HLA analysis.

Random hexamers served to reverse transcribe roughly 0.45 to 1 ug RNA. TCRdb ran MiXCR on the immunoSEQ multiplex PCR reads and lists one entry per CDR3 protein. The sample has about 300,000 distinct CDR3 sequences, 65% to 90% seen once. The source of this sequence is a human donor with multiple sclerosis. The sequencing input was CD8+ T cells from PBMCs. The gene calls are TRBV13 and TRBJ2-1; TRBD2 matches at 11 bases. CDR3 nucleotides: TGTGCCAGCACCCCGGGACTAGCGGTCTACAATGAGCAGTTCTTC. Translating it yields CASTPGLAVYNEQFF.